The 22 T cell receptor beta chains below were found in one sample sequenced in a study of T cell responses to AZD1222 COVID-19 vaccine (dated by TCRdb to the early 2020s). This sample's time point label indicates: baseline before first vaccination. Library creation used the immunoSEQ multiplex PCR assay. As stored in TCRdb, this immuneACCESS dataset retains in-frame rearrangements with V and J assigned. A fraction of the clones does not appear; measured against another copy, unresolved V genes explain less than half of the discrepancy, and the remainder lacks a known reason. The sample table lists 140,000 to 150,000 clones, 91% of them with a count of one. Jointly, the top ten make up roughly 5.6% of the sample. The material was peripheral blood, obtained on day 0 of AZD1222 vaccination. The source is an adult in good health.

CDR3 sequence: CASLSGTTSNEQFF. The CDR3 DNA reads TGTGCCTCACTATCCGGGACTACTTCCAATGAGCAGTTCTTC. J is TRBJ2-1 and V is TRBV10-3; the match to TRBD2 covers 7 bases. The CDR3 is 14 amino acids. V trimming: 11 bases; J trimming: 6 bases; junction bases outside the gene matches: 13. The V gene's germline CDR1 is ENHRY and CDR2 SYGVKD.

This chain joins TRBV6-6 and TRBJ2-7; D perhaps matches TRBD2 (5 bases). Germline V CDR1 and CDR2: MNHNY, SVGAGI (reference sequence). The CDR3 loop spans 15 amino acids. V dropped 1 base and J dropped 0 bases, with 10 bases sitting between them. Here the CDR3 reads CASSYFGTSSYEQYF. The CDR3 DNA is TGTGCCAGCAGTTACTTCGGCACTAGCTCCTACGAGCAGTACTTC.

This chain connects TRBV4-3 to TRBJ1-5; no clear D. CDR3 size: 15 residues. Deletions cut 0 bases from V and 2 bases from J, with 8 bases between. CDR1 is LGHNA and CDR2 is YSLEER in the germline V gene. The CDR3, as DNA: TGCGCCAGCAGCCAAGACGGAAGGCGCAATCAGCCCCAGCATTTT. It specifies CASSQDGRRNQPQHF.

The chain has TRBV7-9 and TRBJ1-2, with 9 positions matching TRBD1. The junction had 4 bases not matched to a gene; V was cut back by 3 bases and J by 8 bases. The CDR3 consists of 13 residues. Germline CDR1 and CDR2: SEHNR and FQNEAQ (reference sequence). The CDR3 nucleotides read TGTGCCAGCAGCTTTACAGGGGGCGCGGGCTACACCTTC. This sequence encodes CASSFTGGAGYTF.

This clone has only one observation. J is TRBJ1-5 and V is TRBV7-6, with D maybe TRBD1 (5 bases). V lost 5 bases and J 5 bases, leaving 10 bases between the germline ends. The CDR3 loop spans 13 amino acids. Germline loops: CDR1 SGHVS, CDR2 FNYEAQ. CDR3 bases: TGTGCCAGCAGCCTAGGGGTGGATCAGCCCCAGCATTTT. It codes for CASSLGVDQPQHF.

This chain uses TRBV28 with TRBJ2-7; 7 nucleotides agree with TRBD1. This CDR3 has 14 amino acids. V lost 7 bases to trimming and J lost 2 bases; unmatched junction nucleotides: 8. CDR1 and CDR2 (germline): MDHEN, SYDVKM. Here the CDR3 reads CASTLQGPAYEQYF. The CDR3 bases are TGTGCCAGCACCCTACAGGGGCCCGCCTACGAGCAGTACTTC.

V usage is TRBV7-9 and J usage is TRBJ2-7, with unresolved D. Trimming stripped 6 bases from V and 0 bases from J, with 12 bases between. The CDR3 has 14 amino acids. Germline V CDR1 and CDR2: SEHNR, FQNEAQ (reference sequence). The CDR3 loop is CASSGDYNSYEQYF. In DNA form, the CDR3 reads TGTGCCAGCAGTGGGGATTATAACTCCTACGAGCAGTACTTC.

The chain combines TRBV5-1 with TRBJ2-3; D ambiguous. Trimming took off 7 bases at V and 3 bases at J, with 12 bases between the two ends. CDR1 and CDR2 from the germline V gene are SGHRS and YFSETQ. CDR3 size: 13 residues. CDR3 loop: CASYPGPTDTQYF. The CDR3 DNA reads TGCGCCAGCTACCCCGGGCCGACAGATACGCAGTATTTT.

V gene TRBV18 combines with J gene TRBJ2-3, with D unclear. Germline CDR1 and CDR2: KGHSH and LQKENI. The CDR3 contains 12 residues. Trimming shortened V by 3 bases and J by 4 bases, and 5 bases separated the two germline ends. The CDR3 DNA reads as TGTGCCAGCTCACCCGGGTCAGATACGCAGTATTTT. It is translated as CASSPGSDTQYF.

The chain couples TRBV4-2 to TRBJ1-4; D is unclear. The CDR3 is 17 amino acids. Trimming took off 0 bases at V and 5 bases at J, with 16 bases between the two ends. Germline V gene data show CDR1 as LGHNA and CDR2 as YNFKEQ. The CDR3 DNA sequence: TGTGCCAGCAGCCAAGATTTGGTTCGAAGCCGCAATGAAAAACTGTTTTTT. Translated, it gives CASSQDLVRSRNEKLFF.

This chain connects TRBV10-3 to TRBJ2-5; 13 bases fit TRBD2. CDR1 is ENHRY, CDR2 SYGVKD, per germline. V shed 6 bases and J 5 bases; nucleotides not matched to a gene: 9. The CDR3 has 16 amino acids. This CDR3 reads CAISQLAGGPSETQYF. The CDR3 coding sequence is TGTGCCATCAGCCAACTAGCGGGGGGGCCTTCGGAGACCCAGTACTTC.

The CDR3 here is CATSDPGTGYTNTEAFF. The CDR3 region has the DNA TGTGCCACCAGTGATCCAGGGACAGGGTATACGAACACTGAAGCTTTCTTT. This chain joins TRBV24-1 and TRBJ1-1, with 9 bases fitting TRBD1. CDR1 is KGHDR, CDR2 SFDVKD, per germline. The CDR3 has 17 amino acids. Trimming took 3 bases from V and 1 from J; bases not matched to a gene: 8.

Concerning this clone itself: Germline is not matched at one junction end, which may reflect a read error. The V call is TRBV7-7, the J call TRBJ2-1; TRBD2 matches 7 bases. CDR3 length equals 16 residues. Germline lookup yields CDR1 SSHAT and CDR2 FNYEAQ (reference sequence). This chain's CDR3 is CASSLRAGDSYNEQFF. DNA for the CDR3: TGTGCTAGCAGCTTACGGGCGGGGGACTCCTACAATGAGCAGTTCTTC.

This chain links TRBV27 with TRBJ1-1; D is undetermined. V was clipped by 3 bases and J by 1 base, with 9 bases between them. In germline, CDR1 is MNHEY, CDR2 SMNVEV (reference sequence). The CDR3 sequence is 14 residues long. CDR3 residues: CASSFYWQNTEAFF. In DNA form, the CDR3 reads TGTGCCAGCAGTTTTTATTGGCAGAACACTGAAGCTTTCTTT.

The chain uses TRBV18 and TRBJ2-2, with D tentatively TRBD1 or TRBD2 (5 bases each). Germline V gene data show CDR1 as KGHSH and CDR2 as LQKENI. CDR3 size: 17 residues. Trimming took 3 bases from V and 1 from J, leaving 15 bases between them. DNA of the CDR3: TGTGCCAGCTCACCTTTAGGCCCAGGGAGGAACACCGGGGAGCTGTTTTTT. Residues: CASSPLGPGRNTGELFF.

The chain couples TRBV7-2 to TRBJ1-3, with TRBD1 as a possible D gene (5 bases). The germline V gene encodes CDR1 SGHTA and CDR2 FQGNSA. The CDR3 length is 16 residues. Between the trimmed V and J ends, which lost 4 bases and 0 bases, there was a span of 13 bases. For the CDR3, the DNA is TGTGCCAGCAGCTATGCCGGGACGCCCTCTGGAAACACCATATATTTT. Protein sequence: CASSYAGTPSGNTIYF.

This rearrangement joins TRBV7-3 to TRBJ2-6; no definite D call. Trimming cost V 8 bases and J 2 bases, with 13 bases left between them. The germline V gene encodes CDR1 SGHTA and CDR2 FQGTGA. This CDR3 has 15 residues. The chain's CDR3 is CASGSSGPGANVLTF. The DNA for the CDR3 is TGTGCCAGCGGATCCAGTGGACCTGGGGCCAACGTCCTGACTTTC. Using reference TRBV7-3 and TRBJ2-6 for the parts outside the CDR3, the full variable domain is GAGVSQTPSNKVTEKGKYVELRCDPISGHTALYWYRQSLGQGPEFLIYFQGTGAADDSGLPNDRFFAVRPEGSVSTLKIQRTERGDSAVYLCASGSSGPGANVLTFGAGSRLTVL.

The chain couples TRBV4-2 to TRBJ1-2, with TRBD1 identical over 8 bases. Germline V CDR1 and CDR2: LGHNA, YNFKEQ. The CDR3 has 17 residues. V lost 1 base, J lost 6 bases, and 13 bases stayed unmatched. CDR3 sequence: CASSQGEGQALLDGYTF. The CDR3 region has the DNA TGTGCCAGCAGCCAAGGGGAGGGACAGGCCTTATTGGATGGCTACACCTTC.

The chain has TRBV6-1 and TRBJ1-3; D gene uncertain. Per germline, CDR1 MNHNS and CDR2 SASEGT. The CDR3 extends over 17 amino acids. V lost 0 bases to trimming and J lost 3 bases, with 15 bases between them. The CDR3 spells CASSEASVGMGGNTIYF. CDR3 nucleotides: TGTGCCAGCAGTGAAGCCTCAGTTGGGATGGGTGGAAACACCATATATTTT.

The CDR3 DNA reads as TGTGCCAGCAGTGACGGGGTGAGCACAGATACGCAGTATTTT. This encodes CASSDGVSTDTQYF. The chain couples TRBV6-4 to TRBJ2-3, with D unresolved. Trimming cost V 2 bases and J 0 bases, with 6 bases left between them. The germline gives CDR1 MRHNA, CDR2 SNTAGT. The CDR3 spans 14 residues.

This sequence joins TRBV6-2 or TRBV6-3 and TRBJ2-3; 9 bases are shared with TRBD2. The CDR3 has 15 amino acids. Unmatched junction bases numbered 0, after V lost 2 bases and J lost 0 bases. CDR1 is MNHEY, CDR2 SVGEGT, per germline. CDR3 residues: CASSYLAGSTDTQYF. The CDR3 nucleotides read TGTGCCAGCAGTTACCTAGCGGGGAGCACAGATACGCAGTATTTT.

The rearrangement uses TRBV13 and TRBJ1-5; tentatively, D is TRBD1 (6 bases). Trimming stripped 4 bases from V and 2 bases from J, with 12 bases between. The CDR3 sequence is 15 residues long. Germline lookup yields CDR1 PRHDT and CDR2 FYEKMQ (reference sequence). As DNA, the CDR3 is TGTGCCAGCAGCTCCGGGGGGCTCGGCAATCAGCCCCAGCATTTT. Residues: CASSSGGLGNQPQHF.